The T cell receptor beta chain described here comes from a study of beta chain features in type 1 diabetes. Study as a whole: All samples yielded some 110 million examined sorted cells. General study results and limits: Researchers reported that naive, central memory and Treg TCRB repertoires appeared more similar in patients than in healthy donors.

The isolated RNA, all of it, was reverse transcribed, so expressed TCRB transcripts were what got sequenced. Clones were sequenced by immunoSEQ multiplex PCR, and TCRdb holds only the in-frame ones, with some missing. The sample lists 900,000 or so clones; about a sixth were seen once. CD4+ naive, central memory, regulatory and stem cell-like memory cells were sorted via CD45RO/CCR7/CD25/CD127/CD95/CD27. Post-sort purity exceeded 98% for all sorted populations. Trimming stripped 0 bases from V and 0 bases from J, with 3 bases between. This CDR3 contains 13 residues. Germline values: CDR1 SGHRS, CDR2 YFSETQ. This clone was seen a few times. Its matching antigen is unknown. In the same sample, other DNA sequences code for this CDR3.

J is TRBJ1-2 and V is TRBV5-1; D is unclear. The TCR sequence derives from a woman between 18 and 29 years old in good health. Sequencing was performed on naive CD4+ T cells from blood. The DNA of the CDR3 is TGCGCCAGCAGCTTGGATTCTAACTATGGCTACACCTTC. Protein sequence: CASSLDSNYGYTF.